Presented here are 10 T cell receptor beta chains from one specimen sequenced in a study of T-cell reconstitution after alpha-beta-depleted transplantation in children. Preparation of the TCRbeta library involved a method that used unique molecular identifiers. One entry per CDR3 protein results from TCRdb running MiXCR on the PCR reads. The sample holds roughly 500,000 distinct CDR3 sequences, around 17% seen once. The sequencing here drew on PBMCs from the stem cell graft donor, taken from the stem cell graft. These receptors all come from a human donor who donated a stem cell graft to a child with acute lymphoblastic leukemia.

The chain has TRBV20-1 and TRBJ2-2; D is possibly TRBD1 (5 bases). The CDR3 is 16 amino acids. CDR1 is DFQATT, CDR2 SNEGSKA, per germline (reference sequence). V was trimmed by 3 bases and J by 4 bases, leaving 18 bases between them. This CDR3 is CSASGMAGPGTGELFF. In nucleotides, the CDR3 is TGCAGTGCTAGTGGGATGGCAGGGCCGGGCACCGGGGAGCTGTTTTTT.

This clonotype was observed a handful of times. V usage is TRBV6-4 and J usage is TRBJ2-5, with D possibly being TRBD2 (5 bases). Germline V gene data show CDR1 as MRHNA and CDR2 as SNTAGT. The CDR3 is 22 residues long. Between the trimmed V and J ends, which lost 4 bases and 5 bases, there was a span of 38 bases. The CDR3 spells CASSVESPAGSRWVLFVETQYF. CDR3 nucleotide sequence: TGTGCCAGCAGTGTCGAGTCCCCTGCGGGCTCCCGGTGGGTCCTTTTCGTTGAGACCCAGTACTTC.

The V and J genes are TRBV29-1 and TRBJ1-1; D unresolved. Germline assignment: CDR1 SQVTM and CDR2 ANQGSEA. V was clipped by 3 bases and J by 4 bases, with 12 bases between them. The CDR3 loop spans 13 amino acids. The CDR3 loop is CSVDSPGITEAFF. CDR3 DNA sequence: TGCAGCGTTGATAGCCCTGGGATCACTGAAGCTTTCTTT.

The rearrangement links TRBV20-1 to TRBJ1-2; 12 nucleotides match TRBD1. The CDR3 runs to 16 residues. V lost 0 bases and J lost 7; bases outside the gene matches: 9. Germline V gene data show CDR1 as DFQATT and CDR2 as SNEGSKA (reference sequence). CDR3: CSARDRDRGRLSGYTF. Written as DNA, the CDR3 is TGCAGTGCTAGAGATCGGGACAGGGGGCGCCTATCTGGCTACACCTTC.

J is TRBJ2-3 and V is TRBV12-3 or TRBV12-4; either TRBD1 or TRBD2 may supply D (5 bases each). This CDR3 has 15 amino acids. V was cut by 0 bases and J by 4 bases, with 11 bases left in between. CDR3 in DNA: TGTGCCAGCAGTTTAGCACTAGACAGCCCAGATACGCAGTATTTT. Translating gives CASSLALDSPDTQYF.

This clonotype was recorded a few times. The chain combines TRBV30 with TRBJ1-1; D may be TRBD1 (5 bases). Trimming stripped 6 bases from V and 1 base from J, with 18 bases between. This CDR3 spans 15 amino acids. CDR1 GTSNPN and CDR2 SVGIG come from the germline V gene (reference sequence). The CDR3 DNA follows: TGTGCCTGTAACCTGGAAAACAGGAGGAACACTGAAGCTTTCTTT. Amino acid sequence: CACNLENRRNTEAFF.

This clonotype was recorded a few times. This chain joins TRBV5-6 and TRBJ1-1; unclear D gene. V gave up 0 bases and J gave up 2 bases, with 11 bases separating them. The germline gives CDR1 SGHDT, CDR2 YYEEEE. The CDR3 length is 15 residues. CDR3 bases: TGTGCCAGCAGCTTGGTGCTGGGTTTCAACACTGAAGCTTTCTTT. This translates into CASSLVLGFNTEAFF.

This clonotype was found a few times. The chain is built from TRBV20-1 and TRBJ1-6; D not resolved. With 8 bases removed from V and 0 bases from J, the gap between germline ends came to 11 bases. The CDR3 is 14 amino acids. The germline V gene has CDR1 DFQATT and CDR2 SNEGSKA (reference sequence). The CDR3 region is CSFPRPSYNSPLHF. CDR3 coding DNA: TGCAGTTTTCCCCGCCCCTCCTATAATTCACCCCTCCACTTT.

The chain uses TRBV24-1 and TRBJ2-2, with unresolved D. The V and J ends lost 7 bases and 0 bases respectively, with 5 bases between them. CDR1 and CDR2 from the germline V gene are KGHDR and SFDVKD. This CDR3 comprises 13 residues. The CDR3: CATRDANTGELFF. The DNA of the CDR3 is TGTGCCACCAGAGACGCGAACACCGGGGAGCTGTTTTTT.

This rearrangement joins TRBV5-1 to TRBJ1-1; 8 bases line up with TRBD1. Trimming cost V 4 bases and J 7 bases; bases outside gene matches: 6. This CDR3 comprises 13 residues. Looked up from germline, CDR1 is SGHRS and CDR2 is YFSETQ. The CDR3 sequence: CASSDGTGFEAFF. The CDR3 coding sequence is TGCGCCAGCAGCGACGGGACAGGATTTGAAGCTTTCTTT.